In this sample, the clone carrying this T cell receptor beta chain turned up many times. The antigen remains undetermined. The ends lost 1 base at V and 0 bases at J; junction bases unmatched: 12. Germline V gene sequence: CDR1 SGHTA, CDR2 FQGNSA. This CDR3 comprises 18 residues. TCRdb re-called the reads with MiXCR, one entry per CDR3 protein. The sample lists 100,000 to 150,000 distinct CDR3 sequences; more than 20% were seen once. This sample was taken from a study of T cell repertoires in cytomegalovirus infection. As for the study in general: It was the public TCR beta signatures that indicated both CMV infection and matching HLA type. General study results and limits: Dominating the ex vivo response were HLA-C-restricted CMV-specific TCR beta clonotypes. Cumulative public TCR beta family frequency identified CMV carriers with the relevant HLA.

Material for sequencing was PBMCs, sequenced either directly or after in vitro stimulation (not recorded which). This TCR came from a human donor in good health (CMV status not recorded). Some clones in this sample may be carry-over from other donors' samples. The chain links TRBV7-2 to TRBJ2-7, with 7 positions matching TRBD2. CDR3 in amino acids: CASSLVAGESGSSYEQYF. In DNA form, the CDR3 reads TGTGCCAGCAGCTTAGTGGCGGGAGAGTCGGGTAGCTCCTACGAGCAGTACTTC.